These 22 T cell receptor beta chains originate from one sample sequenced in a study of OX40 agonist ivuxolimab in advanced cancers. Profiled with immunoSEQ multiplex PCR; TCRdb holds only in-frame clones, not every one. The sample lists over 70,000 clones, about 90% occurring once. Sequenced material: CD4+ or CD8+ T cells sorted from blood, taken in a trial of the OX40 agonist ivuxolimab. Every receptor here comes from an adult with an advanced solid tumor such as melanoma, head and neck, liver or kidney cancer.

The chain uses TRBV5-4 and TRBJ2-7, with 10 bases aligning to TRBD1. Trimming removed 6 bases from V and 5 bases from J; junction bases left unmatched: 14. This CDR3 is 16 amino acids long. Germline V gene lookup returns CDR1 SGHNT and CDR2 YYREEE (reference sequence). The CDR3 DNA follows: TGTGCCAGCAAACAACAGCCCGGGACAGGGGAGGACGAGCAGTACTTC. Its protein is CASKQQPGTGEDEQYF.

This chain connects TRBV5-8 to TRBJ2-1; perhaps TRBD2 as D (6 bases). CDR3 size: 15 residues. V shed 8 bases and J shed 3 bases, with 18 bases lying between them. Germline CDR1 SGHTS, CDR2 YDEGEE. The CDR3: CAREVGTSIYNEQFF. The DNA for the CDR3 is TGTGCCAGGGAAGTGGGAACTAGCATCTACAATGAGCAGTTCTTC.

This chain connects TRBV11-2 to TRBJ2-1; D assignment may be TRBD1 or TRBD2 (5 bases each). From germline, CDR1 is SGHAT and CDR2 FQNNGV. This CDR3 comprises 17 residues. V was pared by 3 bases and J by 11 bases, with 26 bases between. The CDR3 sequence is CASSFTPIGTPHLKQFF. CDR3 sequence (DNA): TGTGCCAGCAGCTTCACACCAATAGGGACCCCCCACTTGAAGCAGTTCTTC. Using reference TRBV11-2 and TRBJ2-1 for the parts outside the CDR3, the full variable domain is EAGVAQSPRYKIIEKRQSVAFWCNPISGHATLYWYQQILGQGPKLLIQFQNNGVVDDSQLPKDRFSAERLKGVDSTLKIQPAKLEDSAVYLCASSFTPIGTPHLKQFFGPGTRLTVL.

The V and J genes are TRBV18 and TRBJ2-2, with unresolved D. V gave up 3 bases and J gave up 7 bases, with 6 bases separating them. CDR1 is KGHSH and CDR2 is LQKENI in the germline V gene. The CDR3 contains 12 residues. In DNA, the CDR3 is TGTGCCAGCTCACCCGCCGGCGGGGAGCTGTTTTTT. It codes for CASSPAGGELFF.

This clone has a single count. The chain couples TRBV5-1 to TRBJ2-7, with D possibly matching TRBD1 (5 bases). The CDR3 extends over 13 amino acids. Germline values: CDR1 SGHRS, CDR2 YFSETQ. V dropped 1 base and J dropped 3 bases, with 8 bases sitting between them. The DNA of the CDR3 is TGCGCCAGCAGCTTGCAGGGTCTCTACGAGCAGTACTTC. It specifies CASSLQGLYEQYF.

To note about this clone: The junction departs from the called germline gene at one end, perhaps through a read error. The J gene is TRBJ2-2, the V gene TRBV5-4, with TRBD2 matching over 8 bases. The CDR3 loop spans 15 amino acids. CDR1 is SGHNT and CDR2 is YYREEE in the germline V gene (reference sequence). The CDR3 DNA is TGTGCCAGCACCTTGTTAGCGGGAAACACCGGGGAGCTGTTTTTT. It yields the protein CASTLLAGNTGELFF.

This clone occurred once. The chain uses TRBV6-1 and TRBJ2-3, with 11 bases identical to TRBD2. CDR3 length equals 15 residues. Germline V gene lookup returns CDR1 MNHNS and CDR2 SASEGT. The V and J ends lost 0 bases and 4 bases, in that order; junction bases with no gene match: 0. CDR3 nucleotide sequence: TGTGCCAGCAGTGAAGCGACTAGCGGGGCAGATACGCAGTATTTT. This translates into CASSEATSGADTQYF.

This rearrangement joins TRBV7-9 to TRBJ1-4, with 7 bases matching TRBD1. The CDR3 sequence is 14 residues long. V gave up 3 bases and J gave up 5 bases; unmatched junction bases: 3. Germline V lookup: CDR1 SEHNR, CDR2 FQNEAQ (reference sequence). CDR3: CASSLGQLNEKLFF. In DNA, the CDR3 is TGTGCCAGCAGCTTGGGACAGCTGAATGAAAAACTGTTTTTT.

A remark on this clone: Other nucleotide sequences in the sample specify the same CDR3. The chain carries TRBV27 and TRBJ1-2, with a weak D call TRBD1 (5 bases). The CDR3 totals 13 residues. Deletions cut 3 bases from V and 4 bases from J, with 9 bases between. Germline lookup yields CDR1 MNHEY and CDR2 SMNVEV (reference sequence). CDR3 protein: CASSLGRTYGYTF. DNA of the CDR3: TGTGCCAGCAGTTTGGGACGGACCTATGGCTACACCTTC.

This rearrangement joins TRBV28 to TRBJ1-2; 12 nucleotides match TRBD1. V was clipped by 7 bases and J by 4 bases; unmatched bases: 16. This CDR3 has 18 residues. CDR1 and CDR2 (germline): MDHEN, SYDVKM. CDR3 loop: CASKWAPGQGALGYGYTF. The CDR3 DNA follows: TGTGCCAGCAAGTGGGCTCCGGGACAGGGGGCGCTCGGCTATGGCTACACCTTC.

V is TRBV29-1 and J is TRBJ1-2, with D possibly TRBD1 on 6 matching bases. The CDR3 has 13 amino acids. CDR1 is SQVTM and CDR2 is ANQGSEA in the germline V gene. V gave up 7 bases and J gave up 8 bases, with 20 bases separating them. DNA of the CDR3: TGCAGCGGTACGACAGGCAACGATCACGGCTACACCTTC. This encodes CSGTTGNDHGYTF. The variable domain in full, with the rest retrieved from reference TRBV29-1 and TRBJ1-2, is SAVISQKPSRDICQRGTSLTIQCQVDSQVTMMFWYRQQPGQSLTLIATANQGSEATYESGFVIDKFPISRPNLTFSTLTVSNMSPEDSSIYLCSGTTGNDHGYTFGSGTRLTVV.

The chain links TRBV19 to TRBJ1-4; no reliable D call. The germline V and J ends were trimmed by 7 bases and 8 bases, with 17 bases remaining between them. CDR3 size: 14 residues. In germline, CDR1 is LNHDA, CDR2 SQIVND (reference sequence). DNA for the CDR3: TGTGCCAGTAATTTGGACCTAGGAGCGGAAAAACTGTTTTTT. Protein: CASNLDLGAEKLFF.

The chain employs TRBV4-1 and TRBJ2-1; D ambiguous. Germline CDR1 reads MGHRA; CDR2 reads YSYEKL. With 0 bases removed from V and 9 bases from J, the gap between germline ends came to 6 bases. The length of the CDR3 is 12 residues. CDR3 DNA sequence: TGCGCCAGCAGCCAAGATAGTGGTGAGCAGTTCTTC. As protein: CASSQDSGEQFF.

The V gene is TRBV18, the J gene TRBJ2-3; 9 nucleotides agree with TRBD2. The germline V gene encodes CDR1 KGHSH and CDR2 LQKENI. This CDR3 comprises 15 residues. With 6 bases clipped from V and 2 bases from J, the junction kept 6 bases outside the gene matches. The CDR3 spells CASSPRLAATDTQYF. The CDR3 DNA sequence: TGTGCCAGCTCTCCCCGACTAGCGGCCACAGATACGCAGTATTTT.

The CDR3 bases are TGCGCCAGCAGCTCGGGGGTTACTAGCGGTCACGAGCAGTACTTC. Translation: CASSSGVTSGHEQYF. The rearrangement uses TRBV5-1 and TRBJ2-7; 8 nucleotides line up with TRBD2. This CDR3 spans 15 amino acids. Trimming removed 3 bases from V and 5 bases from J; junction bases left unmatched: 10. Germline values: CDR1 SGHRS, CDR2 YFSETQ.

The rearrangement uses TRBV1 and TRBJ2-1; the D call of TRBD2 is as the table states it, not checked on the DNA. TRBV1 counts as a pseudogene. The CDR3 runs to 15 residues. Here the CDR3 reads CTSIRLAGFHNEQFF. The DNA of the CDR3 is TGCACCAGCATCAGACTAGCGGGCTTTCACAATGAGCAGTTCTTC.

The chain is built from TRBV23-1 and TRBJ2-7; D is undetermined. TRBV23-1 is filed as an ORF, its function uncertain. CDR3 length equals 16 residues. With 0 bases removed from V and 3 bases from J, the gap between germline ends came to 15 bases. DNA for the CDR3: TGCGCCAGCAGTCAATCTCGGCGCTCCGATTGCTACGAGCAGTACTTC. Translated: CASSQSRRSDCYEQYF.

This chain links TRBV27 with TRBJ1-1; 8 nucleotides match TRBD1. V was pared by 3 bases and J by 4 bases, with 7 bases of the junction left unmatched. This CDR3 has 15 amino acids. Germline CDR1 and CDR2: MNHEY and SMNVEV (reference sequence). DNA of the CDR3: TGTGCCAGCAGTTTGCGGACAGGGTTCGGCACTGAAGCTTTCTTT. Its protein product is CASSLRTGFGTEAFF.

This clone is labeled as medium-sized (0.01 to 0.1%). V and J are TRBV28 and TRBJ2-2; TRBD1 matches at 7 bases. Per the germline V gene, CDR1 is MDHEN and CDR2 is SYDVKM. There are 15 residues in the CDR3. Trimming removed 4 bases from V and 3 bases from J; junction bases left unmatched: 5. This CDR3 reads CASSSGQLDTGELFF. As DNA, the CDR3 is TGTGCCAGCAGTTCGGGACAGTTAGACACCGGGGAGCTGTTTTTT.

The V gene is TRBV10-3, the J gene TRBJ2-3; tentatively, D is TRBD2 (6 bases). Germline V CDR1 and CDR2: ENHRY, SYGVKD. V gave up 3 bases and J gave up 0 bases, with 13 bases separating them. The CDR3 has 16 residues. For the CDR3, the DNA is TGTGCCATCAGTGACCTACGGGAGACGAGCACAGATACGCAGTATTTT. This gives the protein CAISDLRETSTDTQYF.

The rearrangement joins TRBV7-9 to TRBJ2-1, with TRBD2 matching 10 bases. Germline CDR1 reads SEHNR; CDR2 reads FQNEAQ (reference sequence). The CDR3 has 15 residues. V was pared by 5 bases and J by 4 bases, with 5 bases of the junction left unmatched. CDR3 nucleotides: TGTGCCAGCAGCATGACTAGCGGGCATTACAATGAGCAGTTCTTC. Translated, it gives CASSMTSGHYNEQFF.

The V and J genes are TRBV19 and TRBJ2-6, with 12 nucleotides matching TRBD1. The V gene end was trimmed by 5 bases and the J gene end by 4 bases; junction bases not matched to a gene: 15. CDR3 size: 20 residues. Germline CDR1 LNHDA, CDR2 SQIVND (reference sequence). In DNA, the CDR3 is TGTGCCAGTAGTGTTCGAGGCTCCCGGGACAGGGGGCGAGGGGCCAACGTCCTGACTTTC. It yields the protein CASSVRGSRDRGRGANVLTF.